The rows below give T cell receptor beta chains drawn from one sample of a study of cytomegalovirus exposure and HLA in healthy donors. Profiled with immunoSEQ multiplex PCR; TCRdb holds only in-frame clones, not every one. The sample consists of about 89,000 clones, roughly 79% of them appearing once. What was sequenced was PBMCs. The receptor source for this set is a male donor in good health and CMV-seronegative. Both conserved end residues are part of each CDR3. D genes are given only for firm matches. Clone size is not always given. Where it is, it says once, few, many or a class for expanded clones.

>-|TRBJ2-1|-|TRBV10-3
CAISESRGSYNEQFF
TGTGCCATCAGTGAGTCCCGGGGATCTTACAATGAGCAGTTCTTC
>-|TRBJ1-5|-|TRBV29-1
CSVADSLNQPQHF
TGCAGCGTTGCGGACAGCCTCAATCAGCCCCAGCATTTT
>-|TRBJ2-7|TRBD1|TRBV27
CASSLSIAGGDEQYF
TGTGCCAGCAGTTTATCGATAGCAGGGGGAGACGAGCAGTACTTC
>-|TRBJ1-2|-|TRBV27
CASSLRSPGPLVSNYGYTF
TGTGCCAGCAGTTTAAGGAGCCCAGGGCCCCTAGTTAGTAACTATGGCTACACCTTC
>once|TRBJ2-1|-|TRBV11-2
CASSLEAVSNEQFF
TGTGCCAGCAGCTTAGAGGCGGTTAGCAATGAGCAGTTCTTC
>-|TRBJ2-5|-|TRBV23-1
CASSQLRTRGGGETQYF
TGCGCCAGCAGTCAACTCCGGACGCGAGGGGGTGGGGAGACCCAGTACTTC
>-|TRBJ1-1|-|TRBV5-1
CATSTGQNTEAFF
TGCGCCACCTCGACAGGACAGAACACTGAAGCTTTCTTT
>once|TRBJ1-6|-|TRBV6-5
CASSFGSSYNSPLHF
TGTGCCAGCAGTTTCGGGAGCTCCTATAATTCACCCCTCCACTTT
>-|TRBJ1-2|-|TRBV2
CASDIGGVRGGYTF
TGTGCCAGCGACATAGGGGGGGTGAGAGGTGGCTACACCTTC
>once|TRBJ2-7|TRBD2|TRBV27
CASSLLGLADSYEQYF
TGTGCCAGCAGTTTACTCGGACTAGCGGATTCCTACGAGCAGTACTTC
>few|TRBJ1-1|TRBD1|TRBV5-4
CASRGTGNTEAFF
TGTGCCAGCAGGGGGACAGGGAACACTGAAGCTTTCTTT
>few|TRBJ2-3|-|TRBV7-8
CASSLVRDTQYF
TGTGCCAGCAGCTTAGTCCGAGATACGCAGTATTTT
>-|TRBJ2-7|TRBD1|TRBV5-4
CASSQALRGRDEQYF
TGTGCCAGCAGCCAGGCCCTCAGGGGGCGCGACGAGCAGTACTTC
>-|TRBJ2-7|-|TRBV7-2
CASSLRYSSVEQYF
TGTGCCAGCAGCTTAAGATACTCCTCGGTCGAGCAGTACTTC
>few|TRBJ1-5|TRBD1|TRBV6-1
CASREQGASNQPQHF
TGTGCCAGCAGGGAACAGGGGGCGAGTAATCAGCCCCAGCATTTT
>-|TRBJ2-2|TRBD1|TRBV7-9
CASSSRDRGRPGELFF
TGTGCCAGCAGCTCCCGGGACAGGGGGCGCCCCGGGGAGCTGTTTTTT
>-|TRBJ1-1|-|TRBV10-3
CAISVNRVDTEAFF
TGTGCCATCAGTGTGAACAGGGTCGACACTGAAGCTTTCTTT
>-|TRBJ2-5|-|TRBV4-1
CASSQVRGGGGQETQYF
TGCGCCAGCAGCCAGGTCAGGGGCGGGGGCGGCCAAGAGACCCAGTACTTC
>-|TRBJ1-1|-|TRBV6-6
CASSSRTGEAFF
TGTGCCAGCAGTTCCCGCACCGGGGAAGCTTTCTTT
>-|TRBJ2-3|TRBD2|TRBV4-3
CASSQILAGGADTQYF
TGCGCCAGCAGCCAGATACTAGCGGGGGGGGCAGATACGCAGTATTTT
>once|TRBJ2-1|TRBD2|TRBV5-6
CASSLRTSGRSNEQFF
TGTGCCAGCAGCTTGAGGACTAGCGGGAGGTCTAATGAGCAGTTCTTC
>few|TRBJ2-3|-|TRBV5-1
CASSFWGRSTDTQYF
TGCGCCAGCAGCTTCTGGGGGCGTAGCACAGATACGCAGTATTTT
>-|TRBJ2-1|TRBD1|TRBV6-6
CASTYGQGIDEQFF
TGTGCCAGCACCTATGGACAGGGAATCGATGAGCAGTTCTTC
>-|TRBJ2-5|-|TRBV7-9
CASSLRLDQETQYF
TGTGCCAGCAGCTTAAGACTAGACCAAGAGACCCAGTACTTC
>-|TRBJ1-2|-|TRBV6-6
CASSYSLGGGYGYTF
TGTGCCAGCAGTTACTCCTTGGGTGGAGGCTATGGCTACACCTTC
>-|TRBJ2-1|TRBD1|TRBV13
CASSGPPGQTHNEQFF
TGTGCCAGCAGCGGACCCCCGGGACAGACTCACAATGAGCAGTTCTTC
>-|TRBJ2-5|TRBD1|TRBV19
CASTGNRGIQYF
TGTGCCAGTACCGGGAACAGGGGGATCCAGTACTTC
>few|TRBJ1-6|-|TRBV6-5
CASSLSGEGSPLHF
TGTGCCAGCAGCCTTTCGGGGGAGGGTTCACCCCTCCACTTT
>-|TRBJ2-6|TRBD1|TRBV5-1
CASSLGQTLSSGANVLTF
TGCGCCAGCAGCCTGGGACAGACTCTTAGCTCTGGGGCCAACGTCCTGACTTTC
>-|TRBJ1-5|-|TRBV29-1
CSVGGLNQPQHF
TGCAGCGTTGGGGGGCTCAATCAGCCCCAGCATTTT
>-|TRBJ2-2|TRBD1|TRBV9
CASSAPGQSQHSGELFF
TGTGCCAGCAGCGCACCGGGACAGAGCCAACACTCCGGGGAGCTGTTTTTT
>once|TRBJ2-3|TRBD2|TRBV7-2
CASSPRAGGFSTDTQYF
TGTGCCAGCAGCCCCCGAGCGGGGGGCTTTAGCACAGATACGCAGTATTTT
>-|TRBJ1-3|TRBD1|TRBV2
CASRADRGVNTIYF
TGTGCCAGCAGAGCCGACAGGGGGGTGAACACCATATATTTT
>-|TRBJ2-3|-|TRBV4-1
CASSLREGTDTQYF
TGCGCCAGCAGCCTGCGTGAGGGAACAGATACGCAGTATTTT
>few|TRBJ2-7|-|TRBV7-3
CASSFSGSPTYEQYF
TGTGCCAGCAGCTTTTCGGGGTCCCCTACCTACGAGCAGTACTTC
>-|TRBJ1-3|-|TRBV18
CASSPGSLAENTIYF
TGTGCCAGCTCACCAGGCAGTCTAGCTGAAAACACCATATATTTT
>-|TRBJ2-1|TRBD2|TRBV7-2
CASSLGLAGPNEQFF
TGTGCCAGCAGCTTAGGACTAGCGGGTCCCAATGAGCAGTTCTTC
>few|TRBJ2-1|TRBD1|TRBV9
CASSVGQGGYNEQFF
TGTGCCAGCAGCGTAGGACAGGGGGGTTACAATGAGCAGTTCTTC
>once|TRBJ1-2|-|TRBV10-3
CAISAIKDSSIGYTF
TGTGCCATCAGTGCAATCAAGGACAGCTCGATTGGCTACACCTTC
>-|TRBJ2-5|TRBD1|TRBV10-2
CASSGQLQETQYF
TGCGCCAGCTCGGGACAGCTCCAAGAGACCCAGTACTTC
>-|TRBJ1-3|TRBD1|TRBV10-3
CAISEIFQRQGGGNTIYF
TGTGCCATCAGTGAGATTTTCCAACGACAGGGAGGAGGAAACACCATATATTTT
>-|TRBJ2-3|-|TRBV28
CASRGRGALRTDTQYF
TGTGCCAGCAGGGGCAGGGGTGCACTTCGCACAGATACGCAGTATTTT
>-|TRBJ1-6|-|TRBV19
CATRQYIPYNSPLHF
TGTGCCACTCGACAGTACATCCCCTATAATTCACCCCTCCACTTT
>-|TRBJ1-2|-|TRBV2
CASSERRGVRYGYTF
TGTGCCAGCAGTGAAAGGCGCGGGGTGAGGTATGGCTACACCTTC
>-|TRBJ1-3|TRBD1|TRBV9
CASSVTQGSAGNTIYF
TGTGCCAGCAGCGTAACACAGGGGTCTGCTGGAAACACCATATATTTT
>few|TRBJ1-1|TRBD1|TRBV7-3
CASSLGGQGSNTEAFF
TGTGCCAGCAGTTTAGGGGGACAGGGTTCGAACACTGAAGCTTTCTTT
>-|TRBJ1-5|-|TRBV7-2
CASSSPHQPQHF
TGTGCCAGCAGCAGCCCTCATCAGCCCCAGCATTTT
>once|TRBJ1-1|-|TRBV7-2
CASSPMGGEIEAFF
TGTGCCAGCAGCCCCATGGGGGGAGAAATTGAAGCTTTCTTT
>-|TRBJ2-2|TRBD2|TRBV18
CASSPQGSGRIGGELFF
TGTGCCAGCTCACCACAAGGCAGCGGGAGAATTGGCGGGGAGCTGTTTTTT
>-|TRBJ1-1|TRBD1|TRBV19
CASSIWTGGNTEAFF
TGTGCCAGTAGTATTTGGACAGGGGGAAACACTGAAGCTTTCTTT
>-|TRBJ1-1|-|TRBV9
CASSVGRGSGTEAFF
TGTGCCAGCAGCGTAGGAAGGGGGTCGGGGACTGAAGCTTTCTTT
>-|TRBJ2-2|TRBD1|TRBV19
CASRRDRTTGELFF
TGTGCCAGTAGGCGGGACAGGACAACCGGGGAGCTGTTTTTT
>-|TRBJ1-2|-|TRBV28
CASSLSIRGYSNYGYTF
TGTGCCAGCAGTTTATCCATTCGCGGTTACTCTAACTATGGCTACACCTTC
>-|TRBJ2-2|-|TRBV7-3
CASSPRPGIGELFF
TGTGCCAGCAGCCCCCGTCCGGGGATCGGGGAGCTGTTTTTT